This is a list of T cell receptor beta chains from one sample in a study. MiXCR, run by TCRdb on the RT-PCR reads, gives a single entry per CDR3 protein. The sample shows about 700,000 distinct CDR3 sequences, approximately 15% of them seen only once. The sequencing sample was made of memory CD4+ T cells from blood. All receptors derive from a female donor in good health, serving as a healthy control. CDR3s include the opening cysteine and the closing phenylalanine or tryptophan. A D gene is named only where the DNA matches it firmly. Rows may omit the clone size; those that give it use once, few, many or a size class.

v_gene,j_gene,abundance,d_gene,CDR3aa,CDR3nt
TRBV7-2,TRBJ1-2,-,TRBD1,CASSLGTGTGSGYTF,TGTGCCAGCAGCTTAGGGACGGGGACAGGTAGCGGCTACACCTTC
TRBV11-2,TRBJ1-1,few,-,CASSKDQSTEAFF,TGTGCCAGCAGCAAAGACCAGAGCACTGAAGCTTTCTTT
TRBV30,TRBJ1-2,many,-,CAWSVGGGYTF,TGTGCCTGGAGTGTTGGGGGCGGCTACACCTTC
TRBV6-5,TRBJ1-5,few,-,CASSADSTNQPQHF,TGTGCCAGCAGTGCGGACAGCACCAATCAGCCCCAGCATTTT
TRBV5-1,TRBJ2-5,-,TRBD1,CASSPGQVGQETQYF,TGCGCCAGCAGCCCTGGACAGGTGGGGCAAGAGACCCAGTACTTC
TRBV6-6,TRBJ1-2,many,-,CASSYPQGGHYGYTF,TGTGCCAGCAGTTACCCACAGGGAGGTCACTATGGCTACACCTTC
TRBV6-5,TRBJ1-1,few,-,CASSYRAMGRGEAFF,TGTGCCAGCAGTTACAGGGCGATGGGACGCGGTGAAGCTTTCTTT
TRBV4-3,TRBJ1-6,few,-,CASSQDAMDNSPLHF,TGCGCCAGCAGCCAAGACGCTATGGATAATTCACCCCTCCACTTT
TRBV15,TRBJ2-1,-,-,CATSRVRNEQFF,TGTGCCACCAGCAGAGTACGGAATGAGCAGTTCTTC
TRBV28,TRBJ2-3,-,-,CASSSRWDTQYF,TGTGCCAGCAGTTCGAGGTGGGATACGCAGTATTTT
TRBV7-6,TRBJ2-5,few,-,CASSVNRGPLETQYF,TGTGCCAGCAGCGTAAACCGGGGCCCCCTGGAGACCCAGTACTTC
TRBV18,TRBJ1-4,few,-,CASSSRQAQVEKLFF,TGTGCCAGCTCATCTCGACAGGCCCAGGTTGAAAAACTGTTTTTT
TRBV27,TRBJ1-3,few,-,CASALTGSSGNTIYF,TGTGCCAGCGCTCTAACGGGGAGCTCTGGAAACACCATATATTTT
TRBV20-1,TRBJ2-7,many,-,CSALGRLGYEQYF,TGCAGTGCTCTAGGTCGCTTGGGCTACGAGCAGTACTTC
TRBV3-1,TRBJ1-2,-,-,CASRGKGGNYGYTF,TGTGCCAGCAGGGGAAAGGGGGGTAACTATGGCTACACCTTC
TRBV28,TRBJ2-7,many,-,CASGSPGTESYEQYF,TGTGCCAGCGGGTCGCCCGGGACGGAATCCTACGAGCAGTACTTC
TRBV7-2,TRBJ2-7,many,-,CASSLAPARYEQYF,TGTGCCAGCAGCTTAGCCCCGGCTCGGTACGAGCAGTACTTC
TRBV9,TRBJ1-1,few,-,CASSVTGQLNTEAFF,TGTGCCAGCAGCGTAACCGGACAGCTGAACACTGAAGCTTTCTTT
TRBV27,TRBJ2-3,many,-,CASAGRGRRSDTQYF,TGTGCCAGCGCCGGGAGGGGGCGAAGGTCAGATACGCAGTATTTT
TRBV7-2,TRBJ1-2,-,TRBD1,CASSLMQGGGYTF,TGTGCCAGCAGCTTAATGCAGGGGGGTGGCTACACCTTC
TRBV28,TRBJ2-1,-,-,CASIMTSQGEQFF,TGTGCCAGCATAATGACTAGTCAGGGTGAGCAGTTCTTC
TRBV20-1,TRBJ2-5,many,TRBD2,CSARRGGQETQYF,TGCAGTGCTAGGCGGGGGGGACAAGAGACCCAGTACTTC
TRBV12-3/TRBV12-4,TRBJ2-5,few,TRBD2,CASRSGSGVGTQYF,TGTGCCAGCAGGTCGGGGAGCGGGGTTGGAACCCAGTACTTC
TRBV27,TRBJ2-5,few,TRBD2,CASSSWRVAGGETQYF,TGTGCCAGCAGTTCCTGGCGGGTAGCGGGAGGGGAGACCCAGTACTTC
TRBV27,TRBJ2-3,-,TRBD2,CASTPGLAGPTTQYF,TGTGCCAGCACCCCGGGACTAGCGGGACCGACGACGCAGTATTTT
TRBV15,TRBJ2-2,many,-,CATSRGGQPGELFF,TGTGCCACCAGCAGAGGAGGGCAACCCGGGGAGCTGTTTTTT
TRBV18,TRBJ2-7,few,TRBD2,CASSPTSGDYEQYF,TGTGCCAGCTCACCGACTAGCGGGGACTACGAGCAGTACTTC
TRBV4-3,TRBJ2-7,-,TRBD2,CASSQEALAGPYEQYF,TGCGCCAGCAGCCAAGAGGCGCTAGCGGGACCCTACGAGCAGTACTTC
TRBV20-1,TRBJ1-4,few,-,CSASLYEKLFF,TGCAGTGCTAGCTTGTATGAAAAACTGTTTTTT
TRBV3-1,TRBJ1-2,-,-,CASSPAHGGNYGYTF,TGTGCCAGCAGCCCAGCCCACGGCGGCAACTATGGCTACACCTTC
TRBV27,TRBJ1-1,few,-,CASRADSYTEAFF,TGTGCCAGCAGGGCGGACAGCTACACTGAAGCTTTCTTT